What follows are 21 T cell receptor beta chains derived from one specimen sequenced in a study of shared clonotypes between healthy human individuals. Produced via immunoSEQ multiplex PCR; TCRdb's table is partial and in-frame only. This table holds about 1 million clones, around 74% found once. Input material: memory CD4+ T cells sorted from blood. Noted subset: CD45RA-negative fraction. The receptors stem from a man aged 18 to 30 in good health.

The chain has TRBV5-1 and TRBJ2-7, with 9 bases aligning to TRBD1. The V gene's germline CDR1 is SGHRS and CDR2 YFSETQ. V dropped 5 bases and J dropped 5; count of bases not matched to a gene: 14. This CDR3 has 16 amino acids. This CDR3 reads CASSRGQGRPGDEQYF. CDR3 nucleotides: TGCGCCAGCAGTCGCGGACAGGGGCGCCCCGGGGACGAGCAGTACTTC.

The chain is built from TRBV15 and TRBJ1-4; D is undetermined. This CDR3 spans 15 amino acids. Germline-derived CDR1 and CDR2 are LNHNV and YYDKDF (reference sequence). Trimming removed 1 base at V and 3 bases at J, with 9 bases between. CDR3 region: CATSRARGSNEKLFF. The CDR3 DNA is TGTGCCACCAGCAGAGCACGAGGGTCTAATGAAAAACTGTTTTTT.

The sample holds one count of this clone. The chain recombines TRBV5-4 with TRBJ2-1; D may be TRBD1 or TRBD2 (5 bases each). CDR1 is SGHNT and CDR2 is YYREEE in the germline V gene (reference sequence). Between the trimmed V and J ends, which lost 2 bases and 6 bases, there was a span of 15 bases. The CDR3 has 15 residues. The chain's CDR3 is CASSLGTPSGNEQFF. The CDR3 nucleotides are TGTGCCAGCAGCTTAGGGACCCCCTCGGGCAATGAGCAGTTCTTC.

V and J are TRBV2 and TRBJ1-2; D gene unclear. CDR1 is SNHLY, CDR2 FYNNEI, per germline. The V and J ends lost 4 bases and 2 bases respectively, with 8 bases between them. The CDR3 covers 13 residues. CDR3 sequence (DNA): TGTGCCAGCAGTGTCTTTGTAAACTATGGCTACACCTTC. This codes for CASSVFVNYGYTF.

V usage is TRBV5-4 and J usage is TRBJ1-2; possibly TRBD1 for D (6 bases). Trimming shortened V by 5 bases and J by 4 bases, and 18 bases separated the two germline ends. The CDR3 spans 15 residues. The germline V gene encodes CDR1 SGHNT and CDR2 YYREEE (reference sequence). Here the CDR3 DNA reads TGTGCCAGCAGTTCCGCCCCTGGAGGGGGCTATGGCTACACCTTC. Translated, it gives CASSSAPGGGYGYTF.

CDR3 sequence: CASSLDDRVYF. The CDR3 region has the DNA TGCGCCAGCAGCTTGGATGACAGGGTCTACTTC. V and J are TRBV5-1 and TRBJ2-7, with 7 bases identical to TRBD1. With V trimmed by 0 bases and J by 13 bases, 4 bases remained unmatched. Germline-derived CDR1 and CDR2 are SGHRS and YFSETQ. The CDR3 is made up of 11 amino acids.

The rearrangement joins TRBV18 to TRBJ2-3; 10 bases align to TRBD2. CDR3 length: 15 amino acids. Germline lookup yields CDR1 KGHSH and CDR2 LQKENI. J lost 6 bases, V lost 3 bases, and 6 bases had no gene match. The CDR3 loop reads CASSPFTSGTDTQYF. Written as DNA, the CDR3 is TGTGCCAGCTCACCTTTCACTAGCGGGACCGATACGCAGTATTTT.

The gene calls are TRBV5-6 and TRBJ2-3, with D perhaps matching TRBD1 (6 bases). Germline V lookup: CDR1 SGHDT, CDR2 YYEEEE. V lost 2 bases, J lost 2 bases, and 12 bases lay in between. The CDR3 has 15 amino acids. CDR3 bases: TGTGCCAGCAGCTTAGTTGGGACAAACACAGATACGCAGTATTTT. Encoded protein: CASSLVGTNTDTQYF.

The V call is TRBV6-5, the J call TRBJ2-5, with D uncertain. Germline V gene sequence: CDR1 MNHEY, CDR2 SVGAGI. The CDR3 is made up of 15 amino acids. Between the trimmed V and J ends, which lost 0 bases and 5 bases, there was a span of 13 bases. The CDR3 DNA sequence: TGTGCCAGCAGTTACTCTGGAGTCGGATGGGAGACCCAGTACTTC. Residues: CASSYSGVGWETQYF.

The rearrangement uses TRBV7-2 and TRBJ2-7, with 9 positions matching TRBD1. The J segment lost 9 bases and the V segment lost 5 bases, leaving 14 bases of the junction unmatched. The CDR3 totals 15 residues. Germline V gene sequence: CDR1 SGHTA, CDR2 FQGNSA. The CDR3, as DNA: TGTGCCAGCAGCCCCCGGGACAGGGTGGGAACAGCGCAGTACTTC. Translating it yields CASSPRDRVGTAQYF. Combining the CDR3 with reference TRBV7-2 and TRBJ2-7 gives the whole variable domain GAGVSQSPSNKVTEKGKDVELRCDPISGHTALYWYRQSLGQGLEFLIYFQGNSAPDKSGLPSDRFSAERTGGSVSTLTIQRTQQEDSAVYLCASSPRDRVGTAQYFGPGTRLTVT.

The rearrangement links TRBV5-6 to TRBJ2-6; perhaps TRBD2 as D (6 bases). The CDR3 spans 16 residues. V was pared by 4 bases and J by 0 bases, with 11 bases between. Germline CDR1 is SGHDT and CDR2 is YYEEEE. CDR3 nucleotide sequence: TGTGCCAGCAGCCGGGGACTGAACTCTGGGGCCAACGTCCTGACTTTC. It encodes CASSRGLNSGANVLTF.

This clone was observed a single time. This chain uses TRBV27 with TRBJ2-3; 7 positions match TRBD2. The CDR3 extends over 13 amino acids. Trimming took 0 bases from V and 14 from J; bases not matched to a gene: 8. Germline V gene data show CDR1 as MNHEY and CDR2 as SMNVEV (reference sequence). CDR3 DNA: TGTGCCAGCAGTTTATCGGGCAGCGGGACTGGGTATTTT. Its translation is CASSLSGSGTGYF.

This sequence joins TRBV6-1 and TRBJ1-6; D not resolved. V was trimmed by 3 bases and J by 8 bases, leaving 11 bases between them. CDR1 and CDR2 from the germline V gene are MNHNS and SASEGT. The length of the CDR3 is 14 residues. CDR3 nucleotides: TGTGCCAGCAGTGATAAGAGCCCCCATTCACCCCTCCACTTT. It codes for CASSDKSPHSPLHF.

A word on this clone: The identical CDR3 is also encoded by other nucleotide sequences in the sample. The chain uses TRBV14 and TRBJ2-5; 8 nucleotides match TRBD2. This CDR3 has 13 residues. The germline gives CDR1 SGHDN, CDR2 FVKESK. V shed 4 bases, J shed 5 bases, and the junction held 3 bases outside the gene matches. CDR3 amino acids: CASSPRLAETQYF. The CDR3 DNA is TGTGCCAGCAGCCCAAGACTAGCGGAGACCCAGTACTTC.

This clone was detected a few times. The CDR3 loop reads CTGTGLNTEAFF. As DNA, the CDR3 is TGCACCGGGACAGGACTGAACACTGAAGCTTTCTTT. This chain uses TRBV29-1 with TRBJ1-1, with 8 bases matching TRBD1. Germline V CDR1 and CDR2: SQVTM, ANQGSEA. The CDR3 spans 12 residues.

The CDR3 spells CASIQRTTFSYEQYF. In DNA form, the CDR3 reads TGTGCCAGCATTCAAAGGACCACCTTTTCCTACGAGCAGTACTTC. The genes are TRBV28 and TRBJ2-7; D gene uncertain. From germline, CDR1 is MDHEN and CDR2 SYDVKM. V was pared by 7 bases and J by 1 base, with 17 bases between. The CDR3 is 15 residues long.

About this clone: A much more abundant neighbour one base away suggests this may be a read error. Additional DNA sequences in this sample encode the identical CDR3. The chain carries TRBV9 and TRBJ1-6; D might be TRBD1 (5 bases). The CDR3 runs 15 residues. V lost 5 bases and J lost 3, with 12 bases in between. In germline, CDR1 is SGDLS, CDR2 YYNGEE. The CDR3 DNA reads TGTGCCAGCAGTGGGGACGGAGACTATAATTCACCCCTCCACTTT. This encodes CASSGDGDYNSPLHF.

V gene TRBV10-1 combines with J gene TRBJ2-3; D gene uncertain. The CDR3 covers 12 residues. Trimming cost V 5 bases and J 0 bases, with 3 bases left between them. Looked up from germline, CDR1 is WNHNN and CDR2 is SYGVQD (reference sequence). The CDR3 coding sequence is TGCGCCAGCAGTTATAGCACAGATACGCAGTATTTT. The encoded protein is CASSYSTDTQYF.

This clone was counted a few times. The J gene is TRBJ2-7, the V gene TRBV5-6; a weak D match, TRBD2 (5 bases). CDR1 and CDR2 from the germline V gene are SGHDT and YYEEEE. Trimming removed 5 bases from V and 2 bases from J, with 20 bases in between. The CDR3 loop spans 16 amino acids. CDR3 loop: CASSPRRGMTPYEQYF. CDR3 nucleotides: TGTGCCAGCAGTCCTAGACGGGGTATGACCCCCTACGAGCAGTACTTC.

The chain combines TRBV4-3 with TRBJ2-1; D gene uncertain. Per the germline V gene, CDR1 is LGHNA and CDR2 is YSLEER. V dropped 0 bases and J dropped 1 base, with 7 bases sitting between them. The CDR3 is 15 amino acids. In nucleotides, the CDR3 is TGCGCCAGCAGCCAAGAGTCAGAATCCTACAATGAGCAGTTCTTC. Amino acids: CASSQESESYNEQFF.

The rearrangement links TRBV10-3 to TRBJ1-6; 10 bases agree with TRBD1. The CDR3 has 17 residues. CDR1 is ENHRY and CDR2 is SYGVKD in the germline V gene. V gave up 0 bases and J gave up 6 bases; unmatched junction bases: 5. The CDR3 is CAISESLGQGSNSPLHF. The CDR3 region has the DNA TGTGCCATCAGTGAGTCACTGGGACAGGGGTCTAATTCACCCCTCCACTTT.